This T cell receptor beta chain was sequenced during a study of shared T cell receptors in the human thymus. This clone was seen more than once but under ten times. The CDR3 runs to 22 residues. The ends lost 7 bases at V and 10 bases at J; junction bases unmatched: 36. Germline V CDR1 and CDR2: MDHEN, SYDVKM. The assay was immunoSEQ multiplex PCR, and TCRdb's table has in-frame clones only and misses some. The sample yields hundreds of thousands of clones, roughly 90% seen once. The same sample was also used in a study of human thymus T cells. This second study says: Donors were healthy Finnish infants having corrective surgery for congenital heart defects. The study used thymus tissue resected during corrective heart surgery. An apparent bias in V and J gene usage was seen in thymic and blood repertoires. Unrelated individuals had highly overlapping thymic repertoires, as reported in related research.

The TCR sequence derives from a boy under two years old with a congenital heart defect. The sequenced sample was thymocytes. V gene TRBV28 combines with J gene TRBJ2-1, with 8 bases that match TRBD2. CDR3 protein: CASKPPTSRGPATSGPLGEQFF. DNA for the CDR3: TGTGCCAGCAAACCCCCCACGTCCCGGGGGCCCGCTACTAGCGGACCACTGGGGGAGCAGTTCTTC.